Below, one TCR beta chain is given with its context. Its antigen is as yet unknown. MiXCR, run by TCRdb on the RT-PCR reads, gives a single entry per CDR3 protein. This table holds 600,000 to 850,000 distinct CDR3 sequences, 14% found once. This entry belongs to a study of response to subunit inactivated influenza vaccine. Study-wide results and limits: Every seasonal influenza vaccination brings in few new T cells, the authors suggested.

The CDR3 has 15 residues. V lost 7 bases, J lost 4 bases, and 16 bases lay in between. Germline loops: CDR1 MNHNS, CDR2 SASEGT. Source: PBMCs from blood, taken roughly 15 days before vaccination. V usage is TRBV6-1 and J usage is TRBJ2-2; D possibly corresponds to TRBD1 (8 bases). This TCR derives from a man aged 50-59 years who received an inactivated influenza vaccine. The CDR3 sequence: CASINRGGSTGELFF. The CDR3 DNA reads TGTGCCAGCATAAACAGGGGGGGGAGCACCGGGGAGCTGTTTTTT.